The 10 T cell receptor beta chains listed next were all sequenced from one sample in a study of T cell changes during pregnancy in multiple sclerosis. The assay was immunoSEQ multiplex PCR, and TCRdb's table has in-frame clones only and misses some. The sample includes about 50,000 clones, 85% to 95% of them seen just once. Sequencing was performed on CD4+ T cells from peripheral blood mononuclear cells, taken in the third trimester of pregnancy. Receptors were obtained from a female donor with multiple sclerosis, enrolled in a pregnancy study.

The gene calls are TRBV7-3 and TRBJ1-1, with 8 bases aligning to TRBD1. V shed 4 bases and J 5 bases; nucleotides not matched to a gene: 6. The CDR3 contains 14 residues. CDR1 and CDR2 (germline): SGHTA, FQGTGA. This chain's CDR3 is CASSSTGVGTEAFF. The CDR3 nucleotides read TGTGCCAGCAGCTCGACAGGGGTTGGGACTGAAGCTTTCTTT.

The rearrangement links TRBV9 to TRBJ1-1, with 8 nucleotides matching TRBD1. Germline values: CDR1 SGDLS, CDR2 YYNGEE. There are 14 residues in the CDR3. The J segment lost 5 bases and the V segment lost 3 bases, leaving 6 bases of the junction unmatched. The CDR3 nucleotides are TGTGCCAGCAGCGCGGGACAGGACGGGACTGAAGCTTTCTTT. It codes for CASSAGQDGTEAFF.

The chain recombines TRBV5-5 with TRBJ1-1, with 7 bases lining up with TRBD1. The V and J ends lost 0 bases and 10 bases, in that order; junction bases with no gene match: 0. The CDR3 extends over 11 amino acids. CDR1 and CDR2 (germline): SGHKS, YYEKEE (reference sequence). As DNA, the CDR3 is TGTGCCAGCAGCTTGGACAGGGGAGCTTTCTTT. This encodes CASSLDRGAFF.

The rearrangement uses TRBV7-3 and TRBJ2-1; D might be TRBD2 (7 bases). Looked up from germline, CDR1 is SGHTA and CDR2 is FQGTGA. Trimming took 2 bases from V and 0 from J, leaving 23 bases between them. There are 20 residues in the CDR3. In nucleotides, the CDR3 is TGTGCCAGCAGCTTAGAAGGGGGGGGGTTCCCGGGTAGCTCCTACAATGAGCAGTTCTTC. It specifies CASSLEGGGFPGSSYNEQFF.

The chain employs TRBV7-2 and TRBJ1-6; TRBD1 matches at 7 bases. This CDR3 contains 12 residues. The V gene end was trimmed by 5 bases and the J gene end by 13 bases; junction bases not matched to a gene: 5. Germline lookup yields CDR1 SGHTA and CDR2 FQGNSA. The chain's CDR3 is CASSRTGDPLHF. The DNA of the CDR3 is TGTGCCAGCAGCAGAACAGGGGACCCCCTCCACTTT.

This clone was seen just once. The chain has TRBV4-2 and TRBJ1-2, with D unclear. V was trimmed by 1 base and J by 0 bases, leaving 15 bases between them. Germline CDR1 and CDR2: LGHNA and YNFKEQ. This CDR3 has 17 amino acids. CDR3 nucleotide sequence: TGTGCCAGCAGCCAAGTCTTCGGTCAAGGAGCTAACTATGGCTACACCTTC. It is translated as CASSQVFGQGANYGYTF.

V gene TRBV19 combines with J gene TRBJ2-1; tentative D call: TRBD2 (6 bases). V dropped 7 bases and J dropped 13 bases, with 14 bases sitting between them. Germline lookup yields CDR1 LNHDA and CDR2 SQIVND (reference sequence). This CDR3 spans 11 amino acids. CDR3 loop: CASIEGRDQFF. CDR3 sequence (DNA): TGTGCCAGTATAGAGGGGCGGGACCAGTTCTTC.

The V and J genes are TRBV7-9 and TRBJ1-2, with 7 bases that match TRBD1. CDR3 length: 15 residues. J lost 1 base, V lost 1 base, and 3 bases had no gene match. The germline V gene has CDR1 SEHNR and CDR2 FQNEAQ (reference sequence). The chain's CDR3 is CASSLERGLNYGYTF. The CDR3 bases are TGTGCCAGCAGCTTAGAAAGGGGGCTTAACTATGGCTACACCTTC.

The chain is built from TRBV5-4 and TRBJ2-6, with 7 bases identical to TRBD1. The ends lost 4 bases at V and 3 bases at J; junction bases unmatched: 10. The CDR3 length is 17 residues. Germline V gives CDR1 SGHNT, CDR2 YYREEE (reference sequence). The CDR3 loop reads CASSEQGRPLGANVLTF. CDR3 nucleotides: TGTGCCAGCAGCGAACAGGGGCGTCCTCTTGGGGCCAACGTCCTGACTTTC.

The CDR3 sequence: CASSPMTGGYEQYF. In nucleotides, the CDR3 is TGTGCCAGCTCACCGATGACAGGCGGATACGAGCAGTACTTC. The chain joins TRBV18 to TRBJ2-7, with D tentatively TRBD1 (6 bases). The CDR3 is made up of 14 amino acids. Trimming took off 3 bases at V and 4 bases at J, with 13 bases between the two ends. Germline-derived CDR1 and CDR2 are KGHSH and LQKENI.